This T cell receptor (beta chain) was captured in a study of blood T cell repertoires in COVID-19. V was pared by 0 bases and J by 7 bases, with 12 bases of the junction left unmatched. This CDR3 is built from 17 residues. Germline V lookup: CDR1 MGHRA, CDR2 YSYEKL. TCRdb's copy holds only in-frame clones and misses some; the assay was immunoSEQ multiplex PCR. The table records approximately 300,000 clones, nearly 90% of them present only once. The origin of this receptor is a woman in her twenties or thirties who had recovered from COVID-19. The sample taken for sequencing was PBMCs or T cells enriched from blood (not recorded which). The chain is built from TRBV4-1 and TRBJ1-2, with 9 bases lining up with TRBD1. Here the CDR3 DNA reads TGCGCCAGCAGCCAAGACCCCATCGGGACAGGGCTATTTGGCTACACCTTC. Amino acids: CASSQDPIGTGLFGYTF.